These 5 T cell receptor beta chains originate from one sample sequenced in a study of a mutant IDH1 vaccine in newly diagnosed glioma (dated by TCRdb to about 2021). What the time point label conveys for this sample: week 35, safety follow-up. Each vaccine dose was 300 ug of a 20-mer mutant IDH1 peptide in Montanide, given subcutaneously with topical imiquimod. Their antigens remain unidentified. The library was made by the immunoSEQ multiplex PCR assay. TCRdb took this table from immuneACCESS and kept in-frame rearrangements with V and J called. Such tables lack part of the clones; where checked against another copy, unresolved V genes explain under half of the gap, and the rest is unexplained. The sample table holds 50,000 to 75,000 clones, of which about 74% were seen once. Of the sample, over 3.5% falls within the top ten clones. Source: PBMCs, taken from a glioma patient whose treatment included an IDH1 peptide vaccine. The receptors were sampled from a man aged 45-60 years with glioma.

The chain combines TRBV4-2 with TRBJ2-1, with 9 bases that match TRBD2. Germline CDR1 LGHNA, CDR2 YNFKEQ. This CDR3 is 16 amino acids long. Trimming took 5 bases from V and 0 from J; bases not matched to a gene: 5. CDR3 region: CASSSPAGGSYNEQFF. The CDR3 coding sequence is TGTGCCAGCAGCTCCCCAGCGGGGGGCTCCTACAATGAGCAGTTCTTC.

CDR3: CASRSGTGGNTIYF. As DNA, the CDR3 is TGTGCCAGCAGATCTGGGACAGGGGGAAACACCATATATTTT. The V gene is TRBV2, the J gene TRBJ1-3, with TRBD1 matching over 9 bases. The CDR3 contains 14 residues. Trimming at V came to 6 bases and at J to 4 bases, leaving 4 bases not matched to a gene. Germline CDR1 and CDR2: SNHLY and FYNNEI.

The DNA for the CDR3 is TGTGCCAGCAGTTACTCGATTGGGGGTTCGGGGGGCTACACCTTC. Its translation is CASSYSIGGSGGYTF. The rearrangement links TRBV6-5 to TRBJ1-2; D is possibly TRBD1 (5 bases). The CDR3 extends over 15 amino acids. V dropped 0 bases and J dropped 8 bases, with 16 bases sitting between them. The germline V gene encodes CDR1 MNHEY and CDR2 SVGAGI.

This clone turned up a few times. The chain carries TRBV18 and TRBJ2-1, with D uncertain. Per the germline V gene, CDR1 is KGHSH and CDR2 is LQKENI. V shed 1 base and J shed 5 bases, with 9 bases lying between them. The CDR3 is made up of 14 amino acids. CDR3 region: CASSPLYEDNEQFF. CDR3 DNA: TGTGCCAGCTCACCACTCTACGAGGACAATGAGCAGTTCTTC.

The genes are TRBV30 and TRBJ1-4; no firm D call. The CDR3 loop spans 12 amino acids. Looked up from germline, CDR1 is GTSNPN and CDR2 is SVGIG (reference sequence). The V end was cut by 0 bases, the J end by 4 bases, with 3 bases between. The DNA of the CDR3 is TGTGCCTGGAGTGTAAATAATGAAAAACTGTTTTTT. It encodes CAWSVNNEKLFF. Drawing the rest from reference TRBV30 and TRBJ1-4, the complete variable domain is SQTIHQWPATLVQPVGSPLSLECTVEGTSNPNLYWYRQAAGRGLQLLFYSVGIGQISSEVPQNLSASRPQDRQFILSSKKLLLSDSGFYLCAWSVNNEKLFFGSGTQLSVL.